The present T cell receptor (beta chain) was sequenced within a study of blood T cell repertoires in COVID-19. Participants reported their clinical history, and cohort assignment relied on those reports. Authors' processing steps: Nucleated cell counts were estimated from reference gene primer amplification. Generated by immunoSEQ multiplex PCR, the TCRdb table keeps only in-frame clones and is missing some. V and J calls and clone size follow that table, whereas D and trimming were derived from the DNA. The table shows about 150,000 clones, with about 88% occurring only once. This CDR3 has 15 residues. Germline CDR1 reads SGHNT; CDR2 reads YENEEA. The junction had 8 bases not matched to a gene; V was cut back by 5 bases and J by 5 bases.

V and J are TRBV11-3 and TRBJ2-4; 8 bases line up with TRBD2. This sequence originates from a man aged 50-59 years who had recovered from COVID-19. Material: PBMCs or T cells enriched from blood (not recorded which). In DNA, the CDR3 is TGTGCCAGCAGCCCCGGGGGGGGGCAGGAAAACATTCAGTACTTC. It yields the protein CASSPGGGQENIQYF.